This TCR beta chain came from a study of cytomegalovirus exposure and HLA in healthy donors. This CDR3 is built from 19 residues. PCR was performed using 60 Vbeta and 13 Jbeta primers. The repertoire was sequenced with immunoSEQ multiplex PCR; TCRdb's copy has only in-frame clones and lacks some. This sample's clone table lists just over 150,000 clones. The chain joins TRBV21-1 to TRBJ1-1; the tabulated D call, TRBD1, remains unverified against the DNA. TRBV21-1 is deemed a pseudogene. The sequence was collected from a woman aged 55-69 years in good health and CMV-seronegative. The sequenced sample was PBMCs. In nucleotides, the CDR3 is TGTGCCAGCAGCACAAAGCGCCCGGGACACTCATCTGCGAACACTGAAGCTTTCTTT. Its translation: CASSTKRPGHSSANTEAFF.